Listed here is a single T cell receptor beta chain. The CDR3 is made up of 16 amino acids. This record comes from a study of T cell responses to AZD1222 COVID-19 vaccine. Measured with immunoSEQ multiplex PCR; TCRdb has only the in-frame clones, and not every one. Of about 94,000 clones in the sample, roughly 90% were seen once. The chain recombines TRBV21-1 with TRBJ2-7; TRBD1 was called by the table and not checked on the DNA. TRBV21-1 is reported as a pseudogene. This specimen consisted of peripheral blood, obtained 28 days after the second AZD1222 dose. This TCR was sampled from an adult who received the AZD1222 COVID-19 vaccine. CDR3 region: CASSLPGQGAPYEQYF. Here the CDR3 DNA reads TGTGCCAGCAGCCTTCCGGGTCAGGGGGCACCCTACGAGCAGTACTTC.